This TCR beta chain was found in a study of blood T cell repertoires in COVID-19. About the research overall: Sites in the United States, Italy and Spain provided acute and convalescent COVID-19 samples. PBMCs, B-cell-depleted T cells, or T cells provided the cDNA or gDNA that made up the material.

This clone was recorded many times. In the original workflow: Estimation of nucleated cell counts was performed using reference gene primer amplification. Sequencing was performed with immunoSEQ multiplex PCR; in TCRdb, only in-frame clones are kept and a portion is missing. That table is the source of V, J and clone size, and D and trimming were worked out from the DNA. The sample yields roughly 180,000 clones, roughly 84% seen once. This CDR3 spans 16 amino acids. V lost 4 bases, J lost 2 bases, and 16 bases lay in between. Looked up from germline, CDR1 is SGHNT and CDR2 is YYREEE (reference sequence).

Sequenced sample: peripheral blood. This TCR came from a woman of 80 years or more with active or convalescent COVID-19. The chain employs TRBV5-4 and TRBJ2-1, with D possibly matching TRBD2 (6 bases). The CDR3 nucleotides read TGTGCCAGCAGCCCAGGAGGGGATTTCGCCTACAATGAGCAGTTCTTC. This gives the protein CASSPGGDFAYNEQFF. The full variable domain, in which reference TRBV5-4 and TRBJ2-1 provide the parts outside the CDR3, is ETGVTQSPTHLIKTRGQQVTLRCSSQSGHNTVSWYQQALGQGPQFIFQYYREEENGRGNFPPRFSGLQFPNYSSELNVNALELDDSALYLCASSPGGDFAYNEQFFGPGTRLTVL.